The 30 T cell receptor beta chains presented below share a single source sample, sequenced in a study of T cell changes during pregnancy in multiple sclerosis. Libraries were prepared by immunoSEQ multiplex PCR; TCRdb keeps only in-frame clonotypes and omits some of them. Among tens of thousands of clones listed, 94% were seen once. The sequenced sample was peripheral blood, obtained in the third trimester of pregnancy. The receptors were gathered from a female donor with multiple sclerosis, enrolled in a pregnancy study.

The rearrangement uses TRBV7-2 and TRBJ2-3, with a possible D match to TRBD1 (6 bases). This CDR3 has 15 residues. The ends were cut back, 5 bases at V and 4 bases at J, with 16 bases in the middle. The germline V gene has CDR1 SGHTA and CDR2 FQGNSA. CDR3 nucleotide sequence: TGTGCCAGCAGCCCGTCGCAGGGGTTGGCAGATACGCAGTATTTT. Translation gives CASSPSQGLADTQYF.

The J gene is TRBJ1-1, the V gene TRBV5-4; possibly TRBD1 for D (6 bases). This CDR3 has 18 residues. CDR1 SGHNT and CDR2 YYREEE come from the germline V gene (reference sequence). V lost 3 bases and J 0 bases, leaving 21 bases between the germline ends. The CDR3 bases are TGTGCCAGCAGCTCCCAGGGGATCAGGCTTTTAATGAACACTGAAGCTTTCTTT. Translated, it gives CASSSQGIRLLMNTEAFF.

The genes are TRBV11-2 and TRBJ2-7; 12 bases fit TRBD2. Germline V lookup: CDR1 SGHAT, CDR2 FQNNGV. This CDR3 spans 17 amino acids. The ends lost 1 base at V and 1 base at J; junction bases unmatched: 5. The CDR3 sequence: CASSLGTSGIRSYEQYF. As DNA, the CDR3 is TGTGCCAGCAGCTTAGGGACTAGCGGGATCAGATCCTACGAGCAGTACTTC. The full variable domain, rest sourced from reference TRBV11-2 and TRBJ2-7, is EAGVAQSPRYKIIEKRQSVAFWCNPISGHATLYWYQQILGQGPKLLIQFQNNGVVDDSQLPKDRFSAERLKGVDSTLKIQPAKLEDSAVYLCASSLGTSGIRSYEQYFGPGTRLTVT.

The CDR3 loop reads CASSMTGVTEAFF. DNA of the CDR3: TGTGCCAGTAGTATGACAGGGGTCACTGAAGCTTTCTTT. The genes are TRBV19 and TRBJ1-1; 8 bases are a match to TRBD1. Germline CDR1 is LNHDA and CDR2 is SQIVND (reference sequence). The CDR3 covers 13 residues. Trimming at V came to 3 bases and at J to 4 bases, leaving 1 base not matched to a gene.

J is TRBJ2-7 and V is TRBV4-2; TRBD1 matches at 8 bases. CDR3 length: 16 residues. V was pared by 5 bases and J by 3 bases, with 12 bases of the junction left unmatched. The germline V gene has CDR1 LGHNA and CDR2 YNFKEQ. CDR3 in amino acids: CASSATGEPLSYEQYF. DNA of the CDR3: TGTGCCAGCAGCGCGACAGGGGAGCCCCTCAGCTACGAGCAGTACTTC.

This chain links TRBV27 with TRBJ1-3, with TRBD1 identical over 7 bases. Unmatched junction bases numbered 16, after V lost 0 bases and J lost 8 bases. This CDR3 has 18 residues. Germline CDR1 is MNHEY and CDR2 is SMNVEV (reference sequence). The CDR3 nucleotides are TGTGCCAGCAGTTTATCTCGACCTCTTATAGACAGGGTGGACACCATATATTTT. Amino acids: CASSLSRPLIDRVDTIYF.

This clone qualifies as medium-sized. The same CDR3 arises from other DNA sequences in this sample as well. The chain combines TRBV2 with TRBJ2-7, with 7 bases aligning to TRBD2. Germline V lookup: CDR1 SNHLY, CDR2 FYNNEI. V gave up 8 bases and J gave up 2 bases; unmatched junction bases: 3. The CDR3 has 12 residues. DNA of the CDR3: TGTGCCAGCCGAAGCGGGGCCTACGAGCAGTACTTC. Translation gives CASRSGAYEQYF.

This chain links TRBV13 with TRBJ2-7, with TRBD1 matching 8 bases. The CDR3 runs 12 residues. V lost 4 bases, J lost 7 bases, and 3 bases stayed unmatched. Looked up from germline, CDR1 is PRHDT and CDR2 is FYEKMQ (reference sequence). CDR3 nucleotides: TGTGCCAGCAGCTCACAGGGGGGTGAGCAGTACTTC. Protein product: CASSSQGGEQYF.

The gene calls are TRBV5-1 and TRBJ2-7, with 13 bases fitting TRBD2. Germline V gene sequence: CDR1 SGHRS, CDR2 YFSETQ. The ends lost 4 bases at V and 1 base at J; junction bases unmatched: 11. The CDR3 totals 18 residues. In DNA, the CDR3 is TGCGCCAGCAGCCGTCGACTAGCGGGGGGAGCGCAATCCTACGAGCAGTACTTC. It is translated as CASSRRLAGGAQSYEQYF.

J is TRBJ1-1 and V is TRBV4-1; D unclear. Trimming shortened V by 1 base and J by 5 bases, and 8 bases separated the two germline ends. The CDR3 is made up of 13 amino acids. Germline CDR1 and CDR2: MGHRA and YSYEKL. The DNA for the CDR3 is TGCGCCAGCAGCCAAGTGAGTTCTACTGAAGCTTTCTTT. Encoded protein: CASSQVSSTEAFF.

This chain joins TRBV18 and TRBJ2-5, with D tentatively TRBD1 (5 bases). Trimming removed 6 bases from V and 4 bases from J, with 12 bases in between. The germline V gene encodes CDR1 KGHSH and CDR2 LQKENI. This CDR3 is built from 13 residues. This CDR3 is CASSYPGLETQYF. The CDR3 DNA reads TGTGCCAGCTCGTACCCAGGGCTAGAGACCCAGTACTTC. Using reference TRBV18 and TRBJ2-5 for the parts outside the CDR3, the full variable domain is NAGVMQNPRHLVRRRGQEARLRCSPMKGHSHVYWYRQLPEEGLKFMVYLQKENIIDESGMPKERFSAEFPKEGPSILRIQQVVRGDSAAYFCASSYPGLETQYFGPGTRLLVL.

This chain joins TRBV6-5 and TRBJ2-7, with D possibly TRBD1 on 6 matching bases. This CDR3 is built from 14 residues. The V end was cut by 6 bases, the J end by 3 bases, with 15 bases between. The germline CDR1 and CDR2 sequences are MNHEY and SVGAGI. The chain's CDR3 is CASRGQMHIYEQYF. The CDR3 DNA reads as TGTGCCAGCAGAGGACAGATGCACATCTACGAGCAGTACTTC.

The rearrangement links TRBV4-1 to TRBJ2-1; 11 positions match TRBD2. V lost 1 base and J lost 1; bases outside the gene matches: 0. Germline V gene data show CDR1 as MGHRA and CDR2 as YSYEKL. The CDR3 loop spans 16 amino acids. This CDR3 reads CASSQGLAGSYNEQFF. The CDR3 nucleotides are TGCGCCAGCAGCCAAGGACTAGCGGGATCCTACAATGAGCAGTTCTTC.

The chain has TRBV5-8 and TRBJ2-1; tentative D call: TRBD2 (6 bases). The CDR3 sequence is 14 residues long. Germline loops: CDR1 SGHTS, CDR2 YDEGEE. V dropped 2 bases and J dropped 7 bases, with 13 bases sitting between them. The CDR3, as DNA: TGTGCCAGCAGCTTCGGGGGAGTAGGAAATGAGCAGTTCTTC. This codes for CASSFGGVGNEQFF.

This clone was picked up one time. This CDR3 reads CASSKLLSGLAGDEQFF. The CDR3 DNA reads as TGTGCCAGCAGCAAACTACTGTCAGGACTAGCGGGCGATGAGCAGTTCTTC. The rearrangement uses TRBV21-1 and TRBJ2-1; the table's D call, TRBD2, has no DNA check behind it. TRBV21-1 is an annotated pseudogene. This CDR3 is built from 17 residues.

CDR3 protein: CAISGLSLRSGANVLTF. In DNA, the CDR3 is TGTGCCATCAGTGGACTATCACTTCGCTCTGGGGCCAACGTCCTGACTTTC. The chain joins TRBV10-3 to TRBJ2-6, with D possibly matching TRBD2 (5 bases). Per germline, CDR1 ENHRY and CDR2 SYGVKD. V was trimmed by 4 bases and J by 0 bases, leaving 13 bases between them. The CDR3 is 17 amino acids.

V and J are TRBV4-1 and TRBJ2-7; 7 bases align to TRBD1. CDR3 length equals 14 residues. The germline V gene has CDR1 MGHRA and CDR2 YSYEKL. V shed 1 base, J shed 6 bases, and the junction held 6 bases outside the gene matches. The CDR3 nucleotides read TGCGCCAGCAGCCAAGTTGGGGCAGGGGGCGAGCAGTACTTC. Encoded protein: CASSQVGAGGEQYF.

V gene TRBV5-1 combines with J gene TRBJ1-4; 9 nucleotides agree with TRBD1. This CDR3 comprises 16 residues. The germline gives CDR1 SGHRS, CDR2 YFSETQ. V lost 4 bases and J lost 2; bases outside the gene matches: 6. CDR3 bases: TGCGCCAGCAGCCCGGGGGACAGGGAGACTAATGAAAAACTGTTTTTT. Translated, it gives CASSPGDRETNEKLFF. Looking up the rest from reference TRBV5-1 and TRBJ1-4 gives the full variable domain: KAGVTQTPRYLIKTRGQQVTLSCSPISGHRSVSWYQQTPGQGLQFLFEYFSETQRNKGNFPGRFSGRQFSNSRSEMNVSTLELGDSALYLCASSPGDRETNEKLFFGSGTQLSVL.

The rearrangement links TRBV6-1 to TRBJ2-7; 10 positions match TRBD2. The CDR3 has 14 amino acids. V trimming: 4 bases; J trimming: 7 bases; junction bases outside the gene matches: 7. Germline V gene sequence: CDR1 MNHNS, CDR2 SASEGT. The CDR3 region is CASSASGSTGEQYF. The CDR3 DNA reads TGTGCCAGCAGTGCTAGCGGGAGCACGGGGGAGCAGTACTTC.

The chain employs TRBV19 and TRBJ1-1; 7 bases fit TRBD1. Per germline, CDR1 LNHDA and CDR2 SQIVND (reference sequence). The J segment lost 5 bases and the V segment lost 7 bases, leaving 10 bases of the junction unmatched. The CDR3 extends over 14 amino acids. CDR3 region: CASNPRGVGTEAFF. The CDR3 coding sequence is TGTGCCAGTAATCCCAGGGGGGTGGGGACTGAAGCTTTCTTT.

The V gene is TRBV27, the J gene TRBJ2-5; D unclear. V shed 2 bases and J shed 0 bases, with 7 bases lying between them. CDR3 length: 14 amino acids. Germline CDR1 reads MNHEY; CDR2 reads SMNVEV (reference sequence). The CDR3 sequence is CASSLVPDQETQYF. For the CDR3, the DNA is TGTGCCAGCAGTTTAGTGCCAGACCAAGAGACCCAGTACTTC.

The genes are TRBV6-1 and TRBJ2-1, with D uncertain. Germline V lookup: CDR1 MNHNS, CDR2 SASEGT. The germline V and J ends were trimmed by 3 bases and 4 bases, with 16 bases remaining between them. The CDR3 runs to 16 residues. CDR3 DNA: TGTGCCAGCAGTGAGCGCGCAGGTATATTTTACAATGAGCAGTTCTTC. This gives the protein CASSERAGIFYNEQFF.

The CDR3 bases are TGTGCCAGTAGTATAGTAGAGGGACACCCCTTGGAAAACATTCAGTACTTC. It yields the protein CASSIVEGHPLENIQYF. The rearrangement links TRBV19 to TRBJ2-4; D is perhaps TRBD1 (6 bases). V lost 1 base and J 5 bases, leaving 18 bases between the germline ends. There are 17 residues in the CDR3. The germline gives CDR1 LNHDA, CDR2 SQIVND (reference sequence).

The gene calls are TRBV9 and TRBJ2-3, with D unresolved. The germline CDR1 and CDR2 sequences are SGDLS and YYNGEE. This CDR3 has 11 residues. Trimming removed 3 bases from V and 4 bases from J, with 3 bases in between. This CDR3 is CASSAADTQYF. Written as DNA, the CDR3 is TGTGCCAGCAGCGCTGCAGATACGCAGTATTTT.

The CDR3 nucleotides read TGTGCCAGCAGTCGCTCCACAACGGGGCAGGGGCAGCCCCAGCATTTT. Protein: CASSRSTTGQGQPQHF. J is TRBJ1-5 and V is TRBV2; D may be TRBD1 (6 bases). Trimming stripped 5 bases from V and 7 bases from J, with 21 bases between. Germline CDR1 SNHLY, CDR2 FYNNEI. The CDR3 covers 16 residues.

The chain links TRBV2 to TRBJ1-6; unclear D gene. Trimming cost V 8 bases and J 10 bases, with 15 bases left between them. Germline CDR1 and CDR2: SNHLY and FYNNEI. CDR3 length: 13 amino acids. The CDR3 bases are TGTGCCAGCGGAGACGGTTTTGGGTCACCCCTCCACTTT. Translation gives CASGDGFGSPLHF.

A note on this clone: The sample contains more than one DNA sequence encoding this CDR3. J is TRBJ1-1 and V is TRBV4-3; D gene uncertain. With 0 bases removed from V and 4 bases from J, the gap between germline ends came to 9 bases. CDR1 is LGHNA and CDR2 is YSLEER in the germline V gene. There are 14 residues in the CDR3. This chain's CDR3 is CASSQEVGSTEAFF. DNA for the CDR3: TGCGCCAGCAGCCAAGAAGTCGGTTCCACTGAAGCTTTCTTT.

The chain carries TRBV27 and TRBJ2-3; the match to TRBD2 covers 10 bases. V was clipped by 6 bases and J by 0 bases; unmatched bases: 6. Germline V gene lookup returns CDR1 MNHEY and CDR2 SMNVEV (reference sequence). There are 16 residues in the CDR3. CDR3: CASRHLAGASTDTQYF. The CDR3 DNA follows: TGTGCCAGCAGGCATCTAGCGGGAGCTAGCACAGATACGCAGTATTTT.

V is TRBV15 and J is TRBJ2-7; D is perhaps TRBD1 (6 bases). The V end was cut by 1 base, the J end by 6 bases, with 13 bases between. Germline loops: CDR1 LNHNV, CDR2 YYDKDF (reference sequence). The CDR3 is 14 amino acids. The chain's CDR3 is CATSRAQGSVEQYF. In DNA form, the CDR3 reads TGTGCCACCAGCAGAGCTCAGGGGAGTGTCGAGCAGTACTTC.

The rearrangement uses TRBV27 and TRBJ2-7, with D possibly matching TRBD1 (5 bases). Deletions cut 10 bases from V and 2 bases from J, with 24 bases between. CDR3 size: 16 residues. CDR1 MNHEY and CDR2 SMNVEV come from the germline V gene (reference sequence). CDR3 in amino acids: CANLPGTQGEAYEQYF. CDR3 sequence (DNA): TGTGCCAACTTACCTGGAACGCAGGGCGAGGCCTACGAGCAGTACTTC.